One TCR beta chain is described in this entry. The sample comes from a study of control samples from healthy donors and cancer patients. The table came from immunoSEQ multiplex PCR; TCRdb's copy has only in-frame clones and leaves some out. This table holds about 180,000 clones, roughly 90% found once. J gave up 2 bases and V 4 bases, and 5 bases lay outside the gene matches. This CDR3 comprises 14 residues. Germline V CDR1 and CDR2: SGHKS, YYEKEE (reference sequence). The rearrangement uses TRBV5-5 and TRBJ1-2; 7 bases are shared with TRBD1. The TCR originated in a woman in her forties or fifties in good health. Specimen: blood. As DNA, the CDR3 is TGTGCCAGCAGCCCCACGGGACAGAACTATGGCTACACCTTC. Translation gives CASSPTGQNYGYTF.